The clone carrying this T cell receptor (beta chain) showed up just a few times. Antigen specificity is unknown. These data are taken from a study of T-cell memory formation after mild COVID-19. Researchers used 5'RACE with constant-segment primers to make TCR alpha and TCR beta cDNA libraries that carry sample barcodes and UMIs. Using its own MiXCR run on the 5' RACE reads, TCRdb lists one record per CDR3 protein. The data contain roughly 300,000 distinct CDR3 sequences, around 13% of them singletons. CDR3 length: 17 amino acids. V was clipped by 4 bases and J by 2 bases, with 18 bases between them. Germline values: CDR1 SGHDN, CDR2 FVKESK. Overall study results and limits: Mainly CM and EM harbored the contracting CD4+ clones; mainly EMRA harbored the CD8+ ones.

Input material: PBMCs or a T cell subset sorted from them (not recorded which). V is TRBV14 and J is TRBJ2-4; D may be TRBD1 or TRBD2 (5 bases each). The origin of this receptor is a man aged 18 to 29 who had mild COVID-19 (a few samples of this study predate the infection). Cell type and time point are not known. CDR3 sequence: CASSLGVTWGSKNIQYF. The DNA of the CDR3 is TGTGCCAGCAGCCTAGGCGTCACCTGGGGGTCCAAAAACATTCAGTACTTC.